This TCR beta chain originates from a study of T cell responses to AZD1222 COVID-19 vaccine (dated by TCRdb to the early 2020s). Study-level background: AZD1222 recipients given second doses at about 4 weeks or at about 12 weeks were pooled, since spike-specific TCR depth and breadth were not found to differ between the two schedules. A total of 240 or so trial participants underwent TCR sequencing, of whom 200 to 220 had received two doses of AZD1222 and some 25 had received two doses of the MenACWY control vaccine. Trial participants were enrolled by age into subgroups of 18-55, 56-69 and 70-plus years, and 148, 28 and 57 TCR-sequenced participants, respectively, were included in these subgroups.

What this sample's time point label stands for: baseline before first vaccination. The vaccinee samples were drawn from two UK trials, COV001 and COV002, one of which was a single-blind randomized controlled phase 2/3 trial testing AZD1222 (ChAdOx1 nCoV-19) in healthy adults. For TCRbeta chain sequencing, PBMC samples from trial participants were taken at day 0 and at day 28 after the second dose. Details on this clone: This receptor's antigen is unknown. No qualities accompany the bases; no much larger clone lies one base away.

The CDR3 regions of human TCRbeta chains were analyzed by immunosequencing. The study's processing was this. TCRs in the repertoires were compared against a reference library of SARS-CoV-2-specific TCRs that had been generated with the MIRA antigen-specificity platform. Breadth was defined as the fraction of unique TCRs that were SARS-CoV-2-associated, and depth was defined as the fraction of total T cells that were SARS-CoV-2-associated. Each spike-specific TCR was assigned to its reactive spike region and to a CD4 or CD8 class using the MIRA data. Log10-transformed breadth and depth values were compared by one-way ANOVA with Sidak's multiple comparisons tests. This immuneACCESS table, as held by TCRdb, lists in-frame sequences with V and J called but not all clones. Of the missing ones, under half trace to an unresolved V gene in checked studies; the others have no known cause. D and trimming were read from the DNA, whereas the V and J calls and clone size are those reported in that table. Present in this sample are approximately 120,000 clones, approximately 87% of which were seen just once. The ten largest clones add up to around 12% of the sample.

Results and caveats for the whole study, not just this receptor: Spike-specific TCR breadth and depth rose significantly after two AZD1222 doses compared with day 0 and with MenACWY recipients. In the small 56-69-year group, the increase in depth fell short of significance, most likely because of low power. Because no day 14 peak-response samples were available, repertoires were characterized only after the peak T cell response. Only six AZD1222 recipients were SARS-CoV-2 seropositive at baseline, limiting conclusions about previously exposed vaccinees. Nearly half of unique spike-specific TCRs reportedly recognized epitopes outside regions mutated in the B.1.351 and B.1.1.7 variants. Vaccine-associated CD4 TCRs spanned the whole spike protein, with dominant responses in regions 160-218 and 743-854. Most participants were white British and females outnumbered males, and the authors suggested that clonal diversity may have been underestimated.

The CDR3 covers 14 residues, taking in both the cysteine and the phenylalanine. Only CDR3 DNA remains: 42 bases, in frame from the first base. The junction carries 12 bases between V and J, which are trimmed by 1 base and 6 bases respectively. The germline V gene yields SGHTA for CDR1 and FQGNSA for CDR2. Sequenced material: peripheral blood, taken on day 0 of AZD1222 vaccination. The TCR originated in an adult in good health. The rearranged chain carries TRBV7-2 and TRBJ1-1, with the D gene not confidently named. The nucleotide sequence reads as follows: TGTGCCAGCAGCTTAGTGGCCAGTAAGGCTGAAGCTTTCTTT. It encodes CASSLVASKAEAFF.